The 17 T cell receptor beta chains reported below all come from one sample, sequenced in a study of long-term antiretroviral therapy in people with HIV. Researchers ran immunoSEQ v3.0 at survey level. The assay was immunoSEQ multiplex PCR, and TCRdb's table has in-frame clones only and misses some. The sample includes under 20,000 clones, under 85% of them seen just once. The specimen was unsorted PBMCs, collected 2.1 to 2.2 years before starting antiretroviral therapy. The source is a man aged 25-45 years with HIV.

V is TRBV7-2 and J is TRBJ2-1; a possible D gene is TRBD2 (5 bases). CDR1 is SGHTA, CDR2 FQGNSA, per germline. The V and J ends lost 2 bases and 0 bases respectively, with 14 bases between them. The CDR3 totals 17 residues. In DNA, the CDR3 is TGTGCCAGCAGCTTATGGCTAGCCTTTAGCTCCTACAATGAGCAGTTCTTC. The encoded protein is CASSLWLAFSSYNEQFF.

The chain links TRBV18 to TRBJ1-3; no clear D. This CDR3 has 15 amino acids. V lost 3 bases to trimming and J lost 0 bases, with 9 bases between them. The germline CDR1 and CDR2 sequences are KGHSH and LQKENI. The CDR3 DNA follows: TGTGCCAGCTCACCTACAGAGTACTCTGGAAACACCATATATTTT. Its translation is CASSPTEYSGNTIYF.

This chain connects TRBV19 to TRBJ2-7; D could derive from TRBD1 or TRBD2 (7 bases each). V was cut by 4 bases and J by 5 bases, with 15 bases left in between. Germline CDR1 reads LNHDA; CDR2 reads SQIVND (reference sequence). This CDR3 has 14 residues. The DNA for the CDR3 is TGTGCCAGTAGTAGCAGGGGGGGTCGGGACGAGCAGTACTTC. The encoded protein is CASSSRGGRDEQYF. The complete variable domain, with remaining parts taken from reference TRBV19 and TRBJ2-7, reads DGGITQSPKYLFRKEGQNVTLSCEQNLNHDAMYWYRQDPGQGLRLIYYSQIVNDFQKGDIAEGYSVSREKKESFPLTVTSAQKNPTAFYLCASSSRGGRDEQYFGPGTRLTVT.

This rearrangement joins TRBV18 to TRBJ1-1, with D uncertain. Trimming took off 5 bases at V and 1 base at J, with 11 bases between the two ends. The germline gives CDR1 KGHSH, CDR2 LQKENI. This CDR3 region has 14 residues. The CDR3 protein is CASSTRTENTEAFF. The DNA for the CDR3 is TGTGCCAGCTCAACAAGGACGGAGAACACTGAAGCTTTCTTT.

In this sample, this clone turned up once. V is TRBV10-3 and J is TRBJ1-1, with 7 bases matching TRBD1. Trimming took 4 bases from V and 1 from J; bases not matched to a gene: 3. In germline, CDR1 is ENHRY, CDR2 SYGVKD. The CDR3 consists of 14 residues. CDR3 protein: CAISGRGPNTEAFF. CDR3 bases: TGTGCCATCAGTGGGAGGGGGCCGAACACTGAAGCTTTCTTT.

The rearrangement joins TRBV21-1 to TRBJ1-5; the table assigns TRBD1, which was not confirmed against the DNA. TRBV21-1 corresponds to a pseudogene. This CDR3 region has 19 residues. CDR3 bases: TGTGCCAGCATCAACCTCCGGGACAGGGAGATTGGGAGCAATCAGCCCCAGCATTTT. It is translated as CASINLRDREIGSNQPQHF.

The V and J genes are TRBV2 and TRBJ1-1; D is undetermined. Germline assignment: CDR1 SNHLY and CDR2 FYNNEI. The CDR3 contains 12 residues. The germline V and J ends were trimmed by 7 bases and 0 bases, with 6 bases remaining between them. CDR3 nucleotide sequence: TGTGCCAGCACGCAGATGAACACTGAAGCTTTCTTT. This sequence encodes CASTQMNTEAFF.

V gene TRBV13 combines with J gene TRBJ1-4, with D possibly being TRBD1 (5 bases). Germline CDR1 and CDR2: PRHDT and FYEKMQ (reference sequence). The CDR3 totals 16 residues. Trimming removed 5 bases from V and 5 bases from J, with 18 bases in between. CDR3 sequence reads: CASSLKPREGNEKLFF. CDR3 nucleotides: TGTGCCAGCAGCCTAAAACCCAGGGAGGGGAATGAAAAACTGTTTTTT.

This sequence joins TRBV10-3 and TRBJ2-1, with TRBD2 identical over 8 bases. V was pared by 10 bases and J by 7 bases, with 12 bases of the junction left unmatched. This CDR3 has 14 amino acids. Germline CDR1 is ENHRY and CDR2 is SYGVKD. The CDR3 region is CATLGSGAPNEQFF. In nucleotides, the CDR3 is TGTGCCACCTTAGGTAGCGGGGCACCAAATGAGCAGTTCTTC.

The chain employs TRBV5-8 and TRBJ1-4, with 9 bases fitting TRBD1. The germline V gene encodes CDR1 SGHTS and CDR2 YDEGEE. The CDR3 covers 16 residues. V dropped 4 bases and J dropped 0; count of bases not matched to a gene: 4. The CDR3 is CASSAGQGPTNEKLFF. CDR3 DNA sequence: TGTGCCAGCAGCGCGGGACAGGGCCCAACTAATGAAAAACTGTTTTTT.

By share, this clone ranks as medium-sized. CDR3 sequence reads: CASSLPWTGMVDYGYTF. The CDR3 region has the DNA TGTGCCAGCAGCCTTCCTTGGACAGGGATGGTCGACTATGGCTACACCTTC. This chain links TRBV7-9 with TRBJ1-2, with 8 nucleotides matching TRBD1. This CDR3 has 17 amino acids. The germline V gene encodes CDR1 SEHNR and CDR2 FQNEAQ (reference sequence). The J segment lost 3 bases and the V segment lost 5 bases, leaving 14 bases of the junction unmatched.

The chain recombines TRBV4-2 with TRBJ2-3; D gene uncertain. The CDR3 has 11 residues. Germline CDR1 reads LGHNA; CDR2 reads YNFKEQ. V was shortened by 8 bases and J by 2 bases, with 5 bases between the two germline ends. The CDR3 region has the DNA TGTGCCAGCGGATACACAGATACGCAGTATTTT. Protein: CASGYTDTQYF.

This clone occurred a few times. V and J are TRBV19 and TRBJ1-5, with D possibly being TRBD1 (6 bases). Germline values: CDR1 LNHDA, CDR2 SQIVND (reference sequence). The CDR3 spans 14 residues. V was trimmed by 4 bases and J by 4 bases, leaving 11 bases between them. DNA for the CDR3: TGTGCCAGTAGTACCGGACAGTGGAATCAGCCCCAGCATTTT. Its protein is CASSTGQWNQPQHF.

This clone has only a few counts. CDR3 DNA: TGTGCCAGCAGTGAGTCGGGACAAATGAACACTGAAGCTTTCTTT. Residues: CASSESGQMNTEAFF. The rearrangement links TRBV6-4 to TRBJ1-1, with TRBD1 as a possible D gene (6 bases). CDR3 length equals 15 residues. The V gene lost 3 bases and the J gene lost 0 bases, with 11 bases spanning the gap. Germline V lookup: CDR1 MRHNA, CDR2 SNTAGT.

This clone has just a few counts. The rearrangement links TRBV27 to TRBJ2-2; D unresolved. Looked up from germline, CDR1 is MNHEY and CDR2 is SMNVEV (reference sequence). This CDR3 is 15 amino acids long. V was clipped by 2 bases and J by 2 bases, with 9 bases between them. The CDR3 is CASSLNGPNTGELFF. The DNA of the CDR3 is TGTGCCAGCAGTTTAAATGGCCCAAACACCGGGGAGCTGTTTTTT.

V usage is TRBV6-1 and J usage is TRBJ2-5, with D unclear. V shed 1 base and J shed 5 bases, with 11 bases lying between them. Germline loops: CDR1 MNHNS, CDR2 SASEGT. The CDR3 loop spans 14 amino acids. CDR3 loop: CASSEGAALETQYF. In DNA, the CDR3 is TGTGCCAGCAGTGAAGGGGCGGCCCTGGAGACCCAGTACTTC.

The J gene is TRBJ2-2, the V gene TRBV6-4; D possibly corresponds to TRBD1 (6 bases). Germline CDR1 MRHNA, CDR2 SNTAGT. V lost 3 bases and J lost 4, with 15 bases in between. This CDR3 spans 16 amino acids. CDR3 region: CASSEQDSAITGELFF. CDR3 DNA sequence: TGTGCCAGCAGTGAACAGGACAGTGCGATCACCGGGGAGCTGTTTTTT.